This T cell receptor beta chain was identified during a study of T cells after posttransplantation cyclophosphamide. The CDR3 length is 12 residues. Trimming stripped 1 base from V and 13 bases from J, with 13 bases between. CDR1 is SGHTA, CDR2 FQGNSA, per germline. The sample holds many counts of this clone. Peripheral blood was collected from the related graft donor on the marrow donation day. Profiling relied on immunoSEQ multiplex PCR, and the TCRdb table lists in-frame clones only, not all of them. The sample is made up of 45,000 to 55,000 clones, none counted only once. V is TRBV7-2 and J is TRBJ1-2, with D perhaps TRBD1 (5 bases). This clonotype was obtained from a middle-aged man in good health, CMV-negative, and a related stem cell transplant donor. Sequenced: PBMCs. The CDR3, as DNA: TGTGCCAGCAGCTTAGTGGCAGGGCGGCCCACCTTC. Translated: CASSLVAGRPTF.